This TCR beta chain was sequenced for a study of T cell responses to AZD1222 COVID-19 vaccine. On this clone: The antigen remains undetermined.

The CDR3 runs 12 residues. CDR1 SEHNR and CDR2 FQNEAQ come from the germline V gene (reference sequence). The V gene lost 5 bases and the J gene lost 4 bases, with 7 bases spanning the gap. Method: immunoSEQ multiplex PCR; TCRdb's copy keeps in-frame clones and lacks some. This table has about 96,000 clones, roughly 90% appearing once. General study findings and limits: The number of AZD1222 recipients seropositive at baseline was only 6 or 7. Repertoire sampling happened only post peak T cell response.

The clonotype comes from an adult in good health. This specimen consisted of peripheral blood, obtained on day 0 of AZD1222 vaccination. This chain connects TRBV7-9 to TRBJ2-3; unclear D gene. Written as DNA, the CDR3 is TGTGCCAGCAGCCTGACCGCAGATACGCAGTATTTT. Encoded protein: CASSLTADTQYF.